Sequencing of this T cell receptor beta chain was carried out in a study of cytomegalovirus exposure and HLA in healthy donors. Findings and caveats of the study: There were under 200 TCR beta chains listed as cytomegalovirus-associated. Subsequent analysis of the roughly 120 validation repertoires found a tendency for first-cohort TCR clusters to co-occur. In vitro testing confirmed three CMV-associated chains as specific for CMV antigens.

Worth noting for this clone: Its specificity is not known.

Data came from immunoSEQ multiplex PCR; TCRdb stores just in-frame clones and leaves some out. The repertoire includes about 110,000 clones, over 75% of them detected once, and more than 1.4% sits in the top ten. This CDR3 contains 18 residues. Germline V CDR1 and CDR2: MRHNA, SNTAGT. The V and J ends lost 4 bases and 8 bases, in that order; junction bases with no gene match: 18. This chain joins TRBV6-4 and TRBJ2-1; 9 bases fit TRBD2. The TCR originated in a woman aged 30 to 39 in good health and CMV-seropositive. Sequencing used PBMCs. CDR3 coding DNA: TGTGCCAGCAGTGCCTTCGGAGGTAGGACTAGCGTCTTCGATGAGCAGTTCTTC. It translates to CASSAFGGRTSVFDEQFF.